Sequencing of this T cell receptor (beta chain) was carried out in a study of control samples from healthy donors and cancer patients. The assay was immunoSEQ multiplex PCR, and TCRdb's table has in-frame clones only and misses some. The sample carries around 94,000 clones, just over 90% recorded once. The CDR3 spans 16 residues. V was clipped by 0 bases and J by 4 bases; unmatched bases: 8. The germline V gene has CDR1 MGHRA and CDR2 YSYEKL. The specimen sequenced was blood. The V gene is TRBV4-1, the J gene TRBJ2-7, with 8 bases aligning to TRBD1. The source is a woman in her 30s in good health. This CDR3 is CASSQDDRDRFYEQYF. CDR3 DNA: TGCGCCAGCAGCCAAGATGACCGGGACAGGTTTTACGAGCAGTACTTC.